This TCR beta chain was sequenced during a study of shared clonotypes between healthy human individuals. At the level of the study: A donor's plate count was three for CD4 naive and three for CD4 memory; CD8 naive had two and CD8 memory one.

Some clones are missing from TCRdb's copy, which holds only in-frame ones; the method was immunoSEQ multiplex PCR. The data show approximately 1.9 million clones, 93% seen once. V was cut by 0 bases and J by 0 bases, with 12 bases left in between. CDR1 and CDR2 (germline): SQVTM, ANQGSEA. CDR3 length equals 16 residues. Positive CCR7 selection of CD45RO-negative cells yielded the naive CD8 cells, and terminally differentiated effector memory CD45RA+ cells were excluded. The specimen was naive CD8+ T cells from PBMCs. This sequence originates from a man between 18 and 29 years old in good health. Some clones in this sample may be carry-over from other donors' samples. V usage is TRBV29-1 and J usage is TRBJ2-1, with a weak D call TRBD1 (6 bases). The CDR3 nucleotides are TGCAGCGTTGAAGATAAAGGCAGGGGCTCCTACAATGAGCAGTTCTTC. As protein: CSVEDKGRGSYNEQFF.